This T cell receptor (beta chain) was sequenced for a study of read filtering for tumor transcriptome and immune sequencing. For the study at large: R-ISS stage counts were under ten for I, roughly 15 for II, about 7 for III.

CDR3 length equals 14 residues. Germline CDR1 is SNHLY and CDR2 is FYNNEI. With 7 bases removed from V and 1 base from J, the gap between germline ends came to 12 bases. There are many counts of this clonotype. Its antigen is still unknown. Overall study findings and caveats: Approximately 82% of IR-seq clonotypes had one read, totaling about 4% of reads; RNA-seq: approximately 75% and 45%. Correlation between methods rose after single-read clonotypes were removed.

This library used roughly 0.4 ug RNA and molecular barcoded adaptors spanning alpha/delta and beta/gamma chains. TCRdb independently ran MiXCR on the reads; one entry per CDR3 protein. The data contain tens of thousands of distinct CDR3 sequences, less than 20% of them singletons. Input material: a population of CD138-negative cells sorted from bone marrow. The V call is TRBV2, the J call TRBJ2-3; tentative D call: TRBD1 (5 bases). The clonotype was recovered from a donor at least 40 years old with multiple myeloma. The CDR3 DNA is TGTGCCAGCATGGGGCCGGCCGGCACAGATACGCAGTATTTT. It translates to CASMGPAGTDTQYF. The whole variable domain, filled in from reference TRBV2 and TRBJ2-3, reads EPEVTQTPSHQVTQMGQEVILRCVPISNHLYFYWYRQILGQKVEFLVSFYNNEISEKSEIFDDQFSVERPDGSNFTLKIRSTKLEDSAMYFCASMGPAGTDTQYFGPGTRLTVL.